The 17 T cell receptor beta chains below come from one sample, sequenced in a study of CD8 T cells in Susac syndrome. With random hexamers, reverse transcription was performed on roughly 0.45 to 1 ug of RNA. TCRdb re-analysed the immunoSEQ multiplex PCR reads in MiXCR, keeping a single row per CDR3 protein. The sample has a few hundred thousand distinct CDR3 sequences; around 95% are singletons. The sample comprised CD4+ T cells from PBMCs. These receptors originate from a human donor with multiple sclerosis.

The rearrangement uses TRBV12-3 or TRBV12-4 and TRBJ2-1, with D perhaps matching TRBD1 or TRBD2 (6 bases each). V was shortened by 7 bases and J by 9 bases, with 22 bases between the two germline ends. The CDR3 is 15 amino acids. The CDR3 here is CASNLGVGGLGEQFF. CDR3 bases: TGTGCCAGCAACCTGGGGGTAGGGGGGTTGGGTGAGCAGTTCTTC.

The V and J genes are TRBV29-1 and TRBJ1-1; 9 nucleotides align to TRBD1. Germline-derived CDR1 and CDR2 are SQVTM and ANQGSEA. The ends lost 6 bases at V and 7 bases at J; junction bases unmatched: 9. The CDR3 extends over 13 amino acids. CDR3 protein: CSVGRQGGIEAFF. CDR3 in DNA: TGCAGCGTGGGTCGACAGGGGGGAATTGAAGCTTTCTTT.

V and J are TRBV29-1 and TRBJ1-1; D is uncertain. Germline CDR1 and CDR2: SQVTM and ANQGSEA. The CDR3 is made up of 14 amino acids. Trimming left V 7 bases short and J 0 bases short, with 15 bases between. CDR3 sequence: CSARTAIMNTEAFF. CDR3 nucleotide sequence: TGCAGCGCAAGAACCGCTATCATGAACACTGAAGCTTTCTTT.

The chain is built from TRBV27 and TRBJ1-5; possible D gene TRBD1, 6 bases. Germline-derived CDR1 and CDR2 are MNHEY and SMNVEV (reference sequence). The V and J ends lost 5 bases and 0 bases respectively, with 14 bases between them. The CDR3 is 16 residues long. Here the CDR3 reads CASSPHRDFSNQPQHF. The CDR3, as DNA: TGTGCCAGCAGTCCGCACAGGGACTTTAGCAATCAGCCCCAGCATTTT.

The V gene is TRBV29-1, the J gene TRBJ2-7, with D perhaps being TRBD1 or TRBD2 (6 bases each). Germline V gives CDR1 SQVTM, CDR2 ANQGSEA. The ends were cut back, 6 bases at V and 4 bases at J, with 16 bases in the middle. The CDR3 is 13 amino acids. The CDR3 DNA reads TGCAGCGTCGGCGGGACAACTACTTACGAGCAGTACTTC. Protein sequence: CSVGGTTTYEQYF.

The chain uses TRBV5-1 and TRBJ2-7; the D is unclear. The CDR3 consists of 12 residues. The germline V gene encodes CDR1 SGHRS and CDR2 YFSETQ. Trimming pared 4 bases from V and 6 bases from J, leaving 11 bases between. The CDR3 loop is CASSVLEGEQYF. DNA of the CDR3: TGCGCCAGCAGCGTTCTGGAAGGCGAGCAGTACTTC.

The chain carries TRBV24-1 and TRBJ2-1; 13 bases agree with TRBD2. CDR1 is KGHDR and CDR2 is SFDVKD in the germline V gene. This CDR3 comprises 16 residues. Germline trimming cut 3 bases from V and 8 bases from J; bases unmatched to any gene: 6. CDR3 amino acids: CATSDDTSGGADEQFF. The CDR3 nucleotides read TGTGCCACCAGTGATGATACTAGCGGGGGGGCTGATGAGCAGTTCTTC.

This clonotype showed up just once. The chain has TRBV16 and TRBJ1-4; no definite D call. The CDR3 sequence is 15 residues long. The germline gives CDR1 KGHSY, CDR2 FQNENV. Trimming removed 2 bases at V and 2 bases at J, with 9 bases between. CDR3 amino acids: CASSQLGQTNEKLFF. The CDR3 DNA reads TGTGCCAGCAGCCAACTGGGTCAGACTAATGAAAAACTGTTTTTT.

This rearrangement joins TRBV3-1 to TRBJ1-2; TRBD1 matches 10 bases. This CDR3 is built from 16 residues. The germline V gene encodes CDR1 LGHDT and CDR2 YNNKEL (reference sequence). The V segment lost 0 bases and the J segment 3 bases; nucleotides outside the gene matches: 4. CDR3 sequence reads: CASSQERGTGDYGYTF. CDR3 in DNA: TGTGCCAGCAGCCAAGAGCGCGGGACAGGGGACTATGGCTACACCTTC.

The genes are TRBV29-1 and TRBJ2-1; D is undetermined. V was clipped by 4 bases and J by 0 bases, with 10 bases between them. There are 14 residues in the CDR3. Germline CDR1 and CDR2: SQVTM and ANQGSEA. CDR3 residues: CSVAVASSYNEQFF. CDR3 sequence (DNA): TGCAGCGTTGCGGTGGCGAGCTCCTACAATGAGCAGTTCTTC.

This clonotype was observed once. The CDR3 loop reads CSVDLSQETQYF. CDR3 in DNA: TGCAGCGTTGACCTGAGTCAAGAGACCCAGTACTTC. The rearrangement joins TRBV29-1 to TRBJ2-5; D is undetermined. The V end was cut by 3 bases, the J end by 2 bases, with 7 bases between. Per germline, CDR1 SQVTM and CDR2 ANQGSEA. CDR3 length: 12 amino acids.

The rearrangement uses TRBV29-1 and TRBJ2-5; TRBD1 is a possible D gene (7 bases). The CDR3 spans 12 residues. The V gene lost 7 bases and the J gene lost 2 bases, with 11 bases spanning the gap. Germline values: CDR1 SQVTM, CDR2 ANQGSEA. The CDR3 nucleotides are TGCAGCGAGGGGGCGGGACAAGAGACCCAGTACTTC. Translation gives CSEGAGQETQYF.

The chain combines TRBV24-1 with TRBJ2-2; D remains ambiguous. This CDR3 has 13 residues. V was trimmed by 7 bases and J by 6 bases, leaving 11 bases between them. From germline, CDR1 is KGHDR and CDR2 SFDVKD. The CDR3 nucleotides read TGTGCCACCAGACATTTCTGTGCCGGGGAGCTGTTTTTT. Protein: CATRHFCAGELFF.

The V and J genes are TRBV3-1 and TRBJ2-7, with 8 bases identical to TRBD1. With 0 bases clipped from V and 3 bases from J, the junction kept 10 bases outside the gene matches. This CDR3 contains 17 residues. Germline V gene sequence: CDR1 LGHDT, CDR2 YNNKEL (reference sequence). CDR3 nucleotide sequence: TGTGCCAGCAGCCAAGATCGAGGTCCCGGGACAGGCTACGAGCAGTACTTC. Protein product: CASSQDRGPGTGYEQYF.

This chain links TRBV4-1 with TRBJ2-1; 8 nucleotides agree with TRBD2. The CDR3 length is 17 residues. Trimming removed 0 bases from V and 2 bases from J; junction bases left unmatched: 6. The germline V gene has CDR1 MGHRA and CDR2 YSYEKL. The CDR3 nucleotides read TGCGCCAGCAGCCAAGACGGGGACGGGAGGGCCTACAATGAGCAGTTCTTC. Its protein is CASSQDGDGRAYNEQFF.

This clonotype appeared a single time. The rearrangement uses TRBV7-2 and TRBJ1-6; tentative D call: TRBD1 (5 bases). Germline-derived CDR1 and CDR2 are SGHTA and FQGNSA. The CDR3 consists of 15 residues. V lost 2 bases, J lost 9 bases, and 14 bases lay in between. This CDR3 reads CASSLNPGQSSPLHF. In DNA, the CDR3 is TGTGCCAGCAGCTTAAATCCAGGGCAAAGTTCACCCCTCCACTTT.

DNA for the CDR3: TGCGCCAGCAGCCAAGCGGGCGGGAGCCCCTACGAGCAGTACTTC. Translation: CASSQAGGSPYEQYF. The chain is built from TRBV4-1 and TRBJ2-7; 7 bases agree with TRBD2. Looked up from germline, CDR1 is MGHRA and CDR2 is YSYEKL. The CDR3 covers 15 residues. Trimming removed 1 base from V and 2 bases from J; junction bases left unmatched: 5.